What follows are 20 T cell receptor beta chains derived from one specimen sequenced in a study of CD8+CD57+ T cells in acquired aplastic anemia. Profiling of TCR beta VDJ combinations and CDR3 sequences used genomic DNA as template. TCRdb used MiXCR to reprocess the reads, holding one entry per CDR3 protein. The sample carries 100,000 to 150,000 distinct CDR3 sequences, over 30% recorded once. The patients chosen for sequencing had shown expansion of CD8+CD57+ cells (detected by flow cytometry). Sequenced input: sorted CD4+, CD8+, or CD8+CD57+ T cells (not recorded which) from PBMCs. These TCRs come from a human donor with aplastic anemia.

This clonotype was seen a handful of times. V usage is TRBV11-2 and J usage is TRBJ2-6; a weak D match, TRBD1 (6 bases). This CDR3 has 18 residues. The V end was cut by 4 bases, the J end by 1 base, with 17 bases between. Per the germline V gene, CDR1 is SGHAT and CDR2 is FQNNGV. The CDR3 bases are TGTGCCAGCAGCTCTCTCCCTTTTCAGGGGTCTGGGGCCAACGTCCTGACTTTC. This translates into CASSSLPFQGSGANVLTF.

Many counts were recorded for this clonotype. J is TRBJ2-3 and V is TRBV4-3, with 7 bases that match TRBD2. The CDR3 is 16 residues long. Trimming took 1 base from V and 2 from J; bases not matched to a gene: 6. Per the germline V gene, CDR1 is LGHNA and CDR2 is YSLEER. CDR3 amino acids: CASSQGTSRPTDTQYF. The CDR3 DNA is TGCGCCAGCAGCCAAGGGACTAGTCGTCCCACAGATACGCAGTATTTT.

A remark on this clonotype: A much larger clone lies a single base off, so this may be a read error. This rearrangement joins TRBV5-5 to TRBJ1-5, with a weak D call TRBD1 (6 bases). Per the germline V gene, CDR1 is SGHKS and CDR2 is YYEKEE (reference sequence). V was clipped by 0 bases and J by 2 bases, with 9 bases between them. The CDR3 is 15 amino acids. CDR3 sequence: CASSLGDIGNQPQHF. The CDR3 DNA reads TGTGCCAGCAGCTTGGGGGACATCGGCAATCAGCCCCAGCATTTT.

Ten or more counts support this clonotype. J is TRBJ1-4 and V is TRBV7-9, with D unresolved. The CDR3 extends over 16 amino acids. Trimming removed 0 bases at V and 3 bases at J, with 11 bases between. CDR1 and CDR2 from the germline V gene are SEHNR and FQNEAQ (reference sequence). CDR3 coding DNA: TGTGCCAGCAGCTTAGCACGGGCGCCGGCTAATGAAAAACTGTTTTTT. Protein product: CASSLARAPANEKLFF.

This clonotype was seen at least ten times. The CDR3, as DNA: TGTGCCAGCAGCCAAGCCCGGCTAGCGGGGTCCTACGAGCAGTACTTC. This encodes CASSQARLAGSYEQYF. The chain joins TRBV4-2 to TRBJ2-7, with 9 bases that match TRBD2. The germline gives CDR1 LGHNA, CDR2 YNFKEQ. With V trimmed by 1 base and J by 1 base, 5 bases remained unmatched. CDR3 length: 16 amino acids.

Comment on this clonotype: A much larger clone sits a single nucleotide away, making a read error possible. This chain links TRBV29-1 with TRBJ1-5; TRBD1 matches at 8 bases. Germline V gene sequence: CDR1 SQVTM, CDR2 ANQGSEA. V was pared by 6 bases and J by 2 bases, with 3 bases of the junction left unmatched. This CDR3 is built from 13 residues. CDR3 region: CSVGQGCNQPQHF. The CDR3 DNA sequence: TGCAGCGTCGGACAGGGCTGCAATCAGCCCCAGCATTTT.

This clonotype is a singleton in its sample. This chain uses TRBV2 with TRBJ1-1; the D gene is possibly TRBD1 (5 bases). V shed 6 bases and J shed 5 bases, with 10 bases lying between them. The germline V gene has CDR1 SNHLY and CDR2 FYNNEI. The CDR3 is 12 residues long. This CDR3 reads CASRPRQTEAFF. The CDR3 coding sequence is TGTGCCAGCAGGCCACGACAGACTGAAGCTTTCTTT.

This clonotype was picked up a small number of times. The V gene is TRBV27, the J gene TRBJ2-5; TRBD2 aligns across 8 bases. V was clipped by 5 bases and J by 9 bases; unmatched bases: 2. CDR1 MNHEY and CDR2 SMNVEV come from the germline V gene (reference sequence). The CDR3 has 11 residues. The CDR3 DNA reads TGTGCCAGCAGTCACGGGGGGGCCCAGTACTTC. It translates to CASSHGGAQYF.

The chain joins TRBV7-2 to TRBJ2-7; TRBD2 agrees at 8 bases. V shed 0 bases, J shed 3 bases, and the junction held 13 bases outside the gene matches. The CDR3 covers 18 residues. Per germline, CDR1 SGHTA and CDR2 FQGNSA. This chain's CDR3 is CASSLARGGLHSNYEQYF. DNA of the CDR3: TGTGCCAGCAGCTTAGCTCGCGGGGGGCTACACTCGAACTACGAGCAGTACTTC.

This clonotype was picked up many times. CDR3 protein: CSTPAGGYNEQFF. CDR3 coding DNA: TGCAGTACCCCTGCAGGGGGGTACAATGAGCAGTTCTTC. The rearrangement joins TRBV20-1 to TRBJ2-1, with D possibly matching TRBD1 (7 bases). With 8 bases removed from V and 4 bases from J, the gap between germline ends came to 15 bases. The germline CDR1 and CDR2 sequences are DFQATT and SNEGSKA (reference sequence). This CDR3 has 13 amino acids.

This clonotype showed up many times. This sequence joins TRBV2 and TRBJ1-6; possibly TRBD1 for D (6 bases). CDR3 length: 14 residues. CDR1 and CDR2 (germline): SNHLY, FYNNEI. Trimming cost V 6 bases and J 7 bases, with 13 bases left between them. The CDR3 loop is CASRDRTPNSPLHF. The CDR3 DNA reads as TGTGCCAGCAGGGACAGAACCCCCAATTCACCCCTCCACTTT.

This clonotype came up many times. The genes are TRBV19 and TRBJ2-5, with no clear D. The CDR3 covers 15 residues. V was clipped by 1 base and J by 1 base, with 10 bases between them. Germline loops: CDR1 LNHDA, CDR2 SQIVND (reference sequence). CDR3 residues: CASSIGGGSQETQYF. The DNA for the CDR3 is TGTGCCAGTAGTATAGGAGGCGGAAGCCAAGAGACCCAGTACTTC.

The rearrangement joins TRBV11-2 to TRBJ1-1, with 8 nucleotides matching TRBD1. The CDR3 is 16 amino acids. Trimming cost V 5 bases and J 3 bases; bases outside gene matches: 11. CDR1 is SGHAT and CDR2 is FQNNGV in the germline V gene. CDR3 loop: CASSPYHRGGDTEAFF. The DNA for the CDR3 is TGTGCCAGCAGCCCCTACCACAGGGGGGGGGACACTGAAGCTTTCTTT.

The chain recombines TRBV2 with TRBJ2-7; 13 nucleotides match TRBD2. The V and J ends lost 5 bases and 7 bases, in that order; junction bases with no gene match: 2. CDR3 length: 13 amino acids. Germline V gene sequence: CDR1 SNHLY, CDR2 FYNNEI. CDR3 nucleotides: TGTGCCAGCAGTCGACTAGCGGGGGGTGAGCAGTACGTC. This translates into CASSRLAGGEQYV.

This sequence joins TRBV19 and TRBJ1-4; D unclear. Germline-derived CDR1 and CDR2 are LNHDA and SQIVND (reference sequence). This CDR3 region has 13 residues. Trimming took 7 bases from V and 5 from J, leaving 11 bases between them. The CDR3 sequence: CASKLGRNEKLFF. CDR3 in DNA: TGTGCCAGTAAGCTTGGCAGGAATGAAAAACTGTTTTTT.

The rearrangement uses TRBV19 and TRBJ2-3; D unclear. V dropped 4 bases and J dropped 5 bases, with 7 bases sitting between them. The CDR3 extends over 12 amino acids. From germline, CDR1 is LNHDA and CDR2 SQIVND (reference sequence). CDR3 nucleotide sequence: TGTGCCAGTAGTACACCTGGAGATACGCAGTATTTT. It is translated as CASSTPGDTQYF.

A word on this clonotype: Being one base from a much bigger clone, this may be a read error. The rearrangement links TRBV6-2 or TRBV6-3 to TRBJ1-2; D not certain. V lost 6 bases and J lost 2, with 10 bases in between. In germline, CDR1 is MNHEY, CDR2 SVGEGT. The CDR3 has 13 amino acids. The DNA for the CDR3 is TGTGCCAGCAGGTTAACCCACAACTATGGCTACACCTTC. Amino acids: CASRLTHNYGYTF.

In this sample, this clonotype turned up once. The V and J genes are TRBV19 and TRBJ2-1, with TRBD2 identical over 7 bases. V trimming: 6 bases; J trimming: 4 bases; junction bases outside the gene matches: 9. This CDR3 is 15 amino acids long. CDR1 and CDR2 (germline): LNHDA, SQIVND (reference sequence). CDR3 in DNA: TGTGCCAGTAGGAAAATAGCGGGTGTTTACAATGAGCAGTTCTTC. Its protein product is CASRKIAGVYNEQFF.

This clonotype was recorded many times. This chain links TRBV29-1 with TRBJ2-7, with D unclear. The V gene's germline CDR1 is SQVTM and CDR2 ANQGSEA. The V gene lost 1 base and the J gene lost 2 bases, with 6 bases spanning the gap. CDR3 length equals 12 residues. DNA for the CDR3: TGCAGCGTTGAAGGACAAACCTACGAGCAGTACTTC. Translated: CSVEGQTYEQYF.

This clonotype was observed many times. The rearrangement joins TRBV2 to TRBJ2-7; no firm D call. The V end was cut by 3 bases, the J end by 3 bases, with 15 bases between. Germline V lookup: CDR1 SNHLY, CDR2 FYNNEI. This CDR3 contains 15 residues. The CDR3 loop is CASSELEPLLYEQYF. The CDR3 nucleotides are TGTGCCAGCAGTGAGCTAGAGCCCCTACTCTACGAGCAGTACTTC. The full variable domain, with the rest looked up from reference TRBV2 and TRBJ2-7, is EPEVTQTPSHQVTQMGQEVILRCVPISNHLYFYWYRQILGQKVEFLVSFYNNEISEKSEIFDDQFSVERPDGSNFTLKIRSTKLEDSAMYFCASSELEPLLYEQYFGPGTRLTVT.